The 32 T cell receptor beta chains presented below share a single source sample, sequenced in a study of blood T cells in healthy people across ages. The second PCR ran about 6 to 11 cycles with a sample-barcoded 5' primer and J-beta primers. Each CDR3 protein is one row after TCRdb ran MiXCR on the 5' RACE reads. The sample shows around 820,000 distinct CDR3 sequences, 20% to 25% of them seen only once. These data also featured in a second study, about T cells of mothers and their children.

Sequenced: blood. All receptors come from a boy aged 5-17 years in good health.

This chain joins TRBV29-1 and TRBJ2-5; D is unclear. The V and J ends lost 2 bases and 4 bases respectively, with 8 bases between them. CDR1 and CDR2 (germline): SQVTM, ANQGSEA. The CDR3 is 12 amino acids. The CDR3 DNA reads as TGCAGCGTTGAACCAGTTGGAGAGACCCAGTACTTC. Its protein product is CSVEPVGETQYF. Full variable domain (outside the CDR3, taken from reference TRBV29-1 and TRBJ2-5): SAVISQKPSRDICQRGTSLTIQCQVDSQVTMMFWYRQQPGQSLTLIATANQGSEATYESGFVIDKFPISRPNLTFSTLTVSNMSPEDSSIYLCSVEPVGETQYFGPGTRLLVL.

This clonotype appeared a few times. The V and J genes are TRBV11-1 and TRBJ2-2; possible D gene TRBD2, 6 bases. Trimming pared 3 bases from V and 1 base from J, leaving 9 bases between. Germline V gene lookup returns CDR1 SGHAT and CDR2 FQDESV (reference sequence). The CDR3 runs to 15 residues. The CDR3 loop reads CASSFWRENTGELFF. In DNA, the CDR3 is TGTGCCAGCAGCTTCTGGCGGGAGAACACCGGGGAGCTGTTTTTT.

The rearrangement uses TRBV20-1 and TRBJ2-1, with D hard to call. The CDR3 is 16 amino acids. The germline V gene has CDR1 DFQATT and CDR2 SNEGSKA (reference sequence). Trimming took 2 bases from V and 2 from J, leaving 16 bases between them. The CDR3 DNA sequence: TGCAGTGCTAGACCCCATTTGGGGAACGCCTACAATGAGCAGTTCTTC. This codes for CSARPHLGNAYNEQFF.

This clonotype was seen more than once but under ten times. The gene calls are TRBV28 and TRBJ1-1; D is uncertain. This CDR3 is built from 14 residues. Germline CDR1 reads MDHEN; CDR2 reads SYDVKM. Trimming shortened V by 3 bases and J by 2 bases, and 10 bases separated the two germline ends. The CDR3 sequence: CASSFPVGNTEAFF. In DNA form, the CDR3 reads TGTGCCAGCAGTTTCCCTGTGGGTAACACTGAAGCTTTCTTT. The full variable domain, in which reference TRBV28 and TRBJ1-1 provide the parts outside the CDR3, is DVKVTQSSRYLVKRTGEKVFLECVQDMDHENMFWYRQDPGLGLRLIYFSYDVKMKEKGDIPEGYSVSREKKERFSLILESASTNQTSMYLCASSFPVGNTEAFFGQGTRLTVV.

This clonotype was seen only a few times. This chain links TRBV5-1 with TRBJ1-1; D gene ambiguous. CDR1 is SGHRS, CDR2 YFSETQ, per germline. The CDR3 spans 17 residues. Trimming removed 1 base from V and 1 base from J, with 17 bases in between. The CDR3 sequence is CASSLFGSEGANTEAFF. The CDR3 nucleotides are TGCGCCAGCAGCTTGTTCGGATCGGAGGGAGCGAACACTGAAGCTTTCTTT.

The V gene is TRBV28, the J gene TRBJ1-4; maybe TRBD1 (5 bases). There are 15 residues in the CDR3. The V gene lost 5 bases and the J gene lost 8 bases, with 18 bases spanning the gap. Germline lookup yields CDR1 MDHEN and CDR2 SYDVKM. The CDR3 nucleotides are TGTGCCAGCAGTCGACAGACTACCGGAGGGGAAAAACTGTTTTTT. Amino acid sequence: CASSRQTTGGEKLFF.

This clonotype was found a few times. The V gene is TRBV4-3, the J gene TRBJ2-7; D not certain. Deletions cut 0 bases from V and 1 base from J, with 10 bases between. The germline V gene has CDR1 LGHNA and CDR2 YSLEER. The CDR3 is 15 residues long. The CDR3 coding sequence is TGCGCCAGCAGCCAAGATTTCGGCCAATCCTACGAGCAGTACTTC. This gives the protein CASSQDFGQSYEQYF.

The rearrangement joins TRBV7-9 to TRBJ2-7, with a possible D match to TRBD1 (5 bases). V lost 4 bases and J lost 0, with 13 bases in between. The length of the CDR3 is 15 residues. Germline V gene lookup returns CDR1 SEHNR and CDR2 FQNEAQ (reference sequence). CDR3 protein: CASSSIQASSYEQYF. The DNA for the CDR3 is TGTGCCAGCAGCTCCATACAGGCGAGCTCCTACGAGCAGTACTTC.

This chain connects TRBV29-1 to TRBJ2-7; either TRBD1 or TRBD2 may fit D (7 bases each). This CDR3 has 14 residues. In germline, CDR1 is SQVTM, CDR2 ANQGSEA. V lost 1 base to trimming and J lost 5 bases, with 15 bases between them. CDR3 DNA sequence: TGCAGCGTTGAAGGAGAGACAGGGAGGGACGAGCAGTACTTC. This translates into CSVEGETGRDEQYF.

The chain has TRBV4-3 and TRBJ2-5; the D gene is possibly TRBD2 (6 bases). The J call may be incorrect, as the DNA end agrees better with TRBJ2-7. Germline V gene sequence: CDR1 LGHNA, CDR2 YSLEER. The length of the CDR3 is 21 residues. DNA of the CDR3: TGCGCCAGCAGCCAACGGGCCCAGAGGGACTCTTACCCTCTGAGCTCCTACGAGCAGTACTTC. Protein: CASSQRAQRDSYPLSSYEQYF.

The CDR3 is CASLLDRPYGYTF. The CDR3 DNA sequence: TGTGCCAGCTTACTCGACAGGCCCTATGGCTACACCTTC. The chain links TRBV2 to TRBJ1-2, with a possible D match to TRBD1 (6 bases). Germline CDR1 reads SNHLY; CDR2 reads FYNNEI. CDR3 length: 13 residues. Trimming stripped 8 bases from V and 4 bases from J, with 14 bases between.

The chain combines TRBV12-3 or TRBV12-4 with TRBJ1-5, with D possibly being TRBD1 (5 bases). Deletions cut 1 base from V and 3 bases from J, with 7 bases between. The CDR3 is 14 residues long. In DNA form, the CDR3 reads TGTGCCAGCAGTTTAGTAGGGGCCAATCAGCCCCAGCATTTT. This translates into CASSLVGANQPQHF.

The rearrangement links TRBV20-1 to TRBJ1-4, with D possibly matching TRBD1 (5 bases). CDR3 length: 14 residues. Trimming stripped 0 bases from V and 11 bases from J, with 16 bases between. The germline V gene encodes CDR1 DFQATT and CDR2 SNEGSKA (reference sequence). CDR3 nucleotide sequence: TGCAGTGCTAGAGATGAAAAGGGGAGCCGTAAACTGTTTTTT. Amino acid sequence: CSARDEKGSRKLFF.

In nucleotides, the CDR3 is TGCAGCGTTGAGGACGGTGCAGATACGCAGTATTTT. It encodes CSVEDGADTQYF. This chain uses TRBV29-1 with TRBJ2-3; D is unresolved. The CDR3 consists of 12 residues. V lost 3 bases, J lost 4 bases, and 8 bases lay in between. The V gene's germline CDR1 is SQVTM and CDR2 ANQGSEA.

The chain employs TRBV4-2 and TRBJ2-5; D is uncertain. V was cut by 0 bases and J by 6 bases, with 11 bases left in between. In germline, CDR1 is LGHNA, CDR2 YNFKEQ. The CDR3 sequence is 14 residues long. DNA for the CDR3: TGTGCCAGCAGCCAAGATAACGTTCGCAAGACCCAGTACTTC. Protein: CASSQDNVRKTQYF.

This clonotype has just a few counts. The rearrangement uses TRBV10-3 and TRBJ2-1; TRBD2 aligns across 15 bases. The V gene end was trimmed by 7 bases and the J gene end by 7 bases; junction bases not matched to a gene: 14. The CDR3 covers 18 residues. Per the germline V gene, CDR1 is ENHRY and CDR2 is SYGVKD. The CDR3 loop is CAITPGLAGGMGSNEQFF. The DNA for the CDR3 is TGTGCCATCACCCCGGGACTAGCGGGAGGAATGGGTTCGAATGAGCAGTTCTTC.

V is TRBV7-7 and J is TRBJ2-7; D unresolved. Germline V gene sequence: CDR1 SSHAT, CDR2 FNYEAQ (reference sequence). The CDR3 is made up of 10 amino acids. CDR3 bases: TGTGCTAGCCTTACCTACGAGCAGTACTTC. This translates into CASLTYEQYF. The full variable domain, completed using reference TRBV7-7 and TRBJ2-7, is GAGVSQSPRYKVTKRGQDVTLRCDPISSHATLYWYQQALGQGPEFLTYFNYEAQPDKSGLPSDRFSAERPEGSISTLTIQRTEQRDSAMYRCASLTYEQYFGPGTRLTVT.

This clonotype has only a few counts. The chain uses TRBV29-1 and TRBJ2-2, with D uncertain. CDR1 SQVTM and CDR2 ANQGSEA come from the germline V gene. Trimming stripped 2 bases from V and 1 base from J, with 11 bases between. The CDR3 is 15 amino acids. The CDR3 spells CSVESGQRNTGELFF. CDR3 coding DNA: TGCAGCGTTGAATCCGGGCAGCGGAACACCGGGGAGCTGTTTTTT.

Here the CDR3 DNA reads TGCAGCGTACACGGACTAGCGGGACCGGACGAGTACAATGAGCAGTTCTTC. This encodes CSVHGLAGPDEYNEQFF. The genes are TRBV29-1 and TRBJ2-7; 12 bases align to TRBD2. The better agreement between TRBJ2-1 and the DNA end casts doubt on the J call. CDR3 length equals 17 residues. CDR1 is SQVTM and CDR2 is ANQGSEA in the germline V gene.

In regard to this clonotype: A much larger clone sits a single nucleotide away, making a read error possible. CDR3 region: CASSDGGLVEETQYF. CDR3 nucleotides: TGTGCCAGCAGTGACGGGGGACTAGTTGAAGAGACCCAGTACTTC. This chain links TRBV6-1 with TRBJ2-5; 8 bases map to TRBD2. V shed 3 bases and J 3 bases; nucleotides not matched to a gene: 6. The V gene's germline CDR1 is MNHNS and CDR2 SASEGT. The CDR3 consists of 15 residues.

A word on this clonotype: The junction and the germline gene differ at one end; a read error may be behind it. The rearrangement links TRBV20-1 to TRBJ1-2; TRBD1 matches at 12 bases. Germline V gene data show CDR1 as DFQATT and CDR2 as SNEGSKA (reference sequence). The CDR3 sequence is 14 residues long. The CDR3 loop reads CSARGQGANYGYAF. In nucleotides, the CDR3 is TGCAGTGCTAGGGGACAGGGGGCTAACTATGGCTACGCCTTC.

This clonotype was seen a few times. The CDR3 is CASGDERAGELFF. The CDR3 DNA sequence: TGTGCCAGCGGAGACGAAAGGGCGGGGGAGCTGTTTTTT. The rearrangement links TRBV12-3 or TRBV12-4 to TRBJ2-2; D not resolved. The V gene lost 8 bases and the J gene lost 8 bases, with 15 bases spanning the gap. The CDR3 has 13 amino acids.

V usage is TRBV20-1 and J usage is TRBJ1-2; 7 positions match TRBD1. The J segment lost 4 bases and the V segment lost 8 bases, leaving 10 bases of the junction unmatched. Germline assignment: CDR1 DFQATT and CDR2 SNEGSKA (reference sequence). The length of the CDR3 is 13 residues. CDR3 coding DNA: TGCAGTACGACAGGGCGAACGAGCTATGGCTACACCTTC. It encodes CSTTGRTSYGYTF.

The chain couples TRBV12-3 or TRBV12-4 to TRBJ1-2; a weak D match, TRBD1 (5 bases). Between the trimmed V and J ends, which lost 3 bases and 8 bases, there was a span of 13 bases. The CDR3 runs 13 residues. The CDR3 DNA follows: TGTGCCAGCAGTTTCCGGCAGGGATTCGGCTACACCTTC. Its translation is CASSFRQGFGYTF.

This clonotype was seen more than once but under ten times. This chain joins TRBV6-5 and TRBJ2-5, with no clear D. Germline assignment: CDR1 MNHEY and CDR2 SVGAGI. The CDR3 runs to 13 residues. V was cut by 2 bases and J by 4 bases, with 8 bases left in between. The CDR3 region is CASSYGSTETQYF. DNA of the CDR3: TGTGCCAGCAGTTACGGTAGCACAGAGACCCAGTACTTC.

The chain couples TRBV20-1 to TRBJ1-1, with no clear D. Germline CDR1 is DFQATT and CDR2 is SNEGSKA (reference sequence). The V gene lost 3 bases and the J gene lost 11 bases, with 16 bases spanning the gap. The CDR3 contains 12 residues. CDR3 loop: CSARAYTEPAFF. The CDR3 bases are TGCAGTGCTAGGGCCTACACGGAACCCGCTTTCTTT.

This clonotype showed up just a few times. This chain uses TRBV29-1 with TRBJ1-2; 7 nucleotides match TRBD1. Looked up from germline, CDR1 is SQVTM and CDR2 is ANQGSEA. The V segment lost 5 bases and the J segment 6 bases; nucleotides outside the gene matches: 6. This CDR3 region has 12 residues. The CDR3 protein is CSVPGTEHGYTF. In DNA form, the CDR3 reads TGCAGCGTTCCCGGGACAGAGCATGGCTACACCTTC. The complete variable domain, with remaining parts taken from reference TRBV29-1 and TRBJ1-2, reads SAVISQKPSRDICQRGTSLTIQCQVDSQVTMMFWYRQQPGQSLTLIATANQGSEATYESGFVIDKFPISRPNLTFSTLTVSNMSPEDSSIYLCSVPGTEHGYTFGSGTRLTVV.

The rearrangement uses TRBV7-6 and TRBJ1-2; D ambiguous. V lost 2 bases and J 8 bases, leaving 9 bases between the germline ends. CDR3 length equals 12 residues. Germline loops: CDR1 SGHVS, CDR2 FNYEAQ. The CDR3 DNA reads TGTGCCAGCAGCTTAATTAGAAGCGGCTACACCTTC. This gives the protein CASSLIRSGYTF.

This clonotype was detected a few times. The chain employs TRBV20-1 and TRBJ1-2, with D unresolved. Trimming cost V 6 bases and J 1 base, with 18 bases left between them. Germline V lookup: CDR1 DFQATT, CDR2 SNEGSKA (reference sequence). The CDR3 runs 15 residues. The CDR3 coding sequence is TGCAGTGCCATCACGTCCAGGATCCTTAACTATGGCTACACCTTC. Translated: CSAITSRILNYGYTF.

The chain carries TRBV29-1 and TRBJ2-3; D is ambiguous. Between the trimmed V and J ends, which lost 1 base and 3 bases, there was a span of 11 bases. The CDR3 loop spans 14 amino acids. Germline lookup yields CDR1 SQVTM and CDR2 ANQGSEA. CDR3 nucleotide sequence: TGCAGCGTTGAAGGGACCTTAGGAACAGATACGCAGTATTTT. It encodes CSVEGTLGTDTQYF.

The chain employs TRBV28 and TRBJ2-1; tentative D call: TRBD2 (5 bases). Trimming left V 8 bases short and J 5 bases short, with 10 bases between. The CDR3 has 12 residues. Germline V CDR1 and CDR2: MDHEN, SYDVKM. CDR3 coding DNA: TGTGCCAGCTTTAAGCGGCACAATGAGCAGTTCTTC. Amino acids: CASFKRHNEQFF.

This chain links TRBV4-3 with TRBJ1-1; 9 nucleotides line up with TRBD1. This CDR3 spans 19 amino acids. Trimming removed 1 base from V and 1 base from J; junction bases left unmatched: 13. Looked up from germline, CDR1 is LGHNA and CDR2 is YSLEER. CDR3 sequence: CASSQVRTGELKANTEAFF. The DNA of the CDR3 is TGCGCCAGCAGCCAAGTAAGGACAGGGGAGTTGAAGGCGAACACTGAAGCTTTCTTT.